This T cell receptor (beta chain) was found in a study of OX40 agonist ivuxolimab in advanced cancers. The germline V gene has CDR1 MNHEY and CDR2 SMNVEV (reference sequence). Trimming removed 6 bases at V and 7 bases at J, with 16 bases between. CDR3 length equals 14 residues. TCRdb keeps only in-frame clones here, not all; method: immunoSEQ multiplex PCR. Of 50,000 to 75,000 clones in the sample, approximately 90% were seen once. This receptor was obtained from an adult with an advanced solid tumor such as melanoma, head and neck, liver or kidney cancer. The sample consisted of CD4+ or CD8+ T cells sorted from blood, taken in a trial of the OX40 agonist ivuxolimab. The chain links TRBV27 to TRBJ2-1, with D possibly matching TRBD2 (6 bases). The CDR3 DNA reads as TGTGCCAGCAGGAGGGGCGGGACGGTAAATGAGCAGTTCTTC. It specifies CASRRGGTVNEQFF.